This TCR beta chain stems from a study of T cells in Graves' hyperthyroidism and ophthalmopathy. Germline assignment: CDR1 GTSNPN and CDR2 SVGIG (reference sequence). V shed 3 bases and J shed 6 bases, with 8 bases lying between them. This CDR3 spans 11 amino acids. Researchers took RNA transcripts and amplified the TCR beta CDR3 regions from them. A first-round RT-PCR of the TCR CDR3 used the HTBI primer set. From the multiplex PCR reads, TCRdb called clonotypes with MiXCR, one entry per CDR3 protein. Of fewer than 650,000 distinct CDR3 sequences in the sample, 35% to 50% were seen once. This clonotype has a handful of counts.

This receptor was identified in an adult woman with Graves' disease, either hyperthyroidism or ophthalmopathy (not recorded which). This chain links TRBV30 with TRBJ1-1; no clear D. The sample was peripheral blood or thyroid tissue (not recorded which). The CDR3, as DNA: TGTGCCTGGAGCGGTCCGGCTGAAGCTTTCTTT. It translates to CAWSGPAEAFF.